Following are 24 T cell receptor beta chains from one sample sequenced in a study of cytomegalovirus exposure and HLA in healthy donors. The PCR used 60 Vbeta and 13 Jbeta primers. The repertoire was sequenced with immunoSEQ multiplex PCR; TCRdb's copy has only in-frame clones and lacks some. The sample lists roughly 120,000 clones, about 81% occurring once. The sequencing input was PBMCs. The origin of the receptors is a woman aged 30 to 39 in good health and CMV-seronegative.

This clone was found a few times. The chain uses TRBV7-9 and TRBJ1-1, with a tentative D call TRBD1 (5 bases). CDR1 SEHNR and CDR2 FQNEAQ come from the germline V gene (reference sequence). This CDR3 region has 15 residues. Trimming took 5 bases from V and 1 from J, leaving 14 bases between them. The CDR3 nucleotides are TGTGCCAGCAGCCCGACAGAGCCTAGGAACACTGAAGCTTTCTTT. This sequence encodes CASSPTEPRNTEAFF.

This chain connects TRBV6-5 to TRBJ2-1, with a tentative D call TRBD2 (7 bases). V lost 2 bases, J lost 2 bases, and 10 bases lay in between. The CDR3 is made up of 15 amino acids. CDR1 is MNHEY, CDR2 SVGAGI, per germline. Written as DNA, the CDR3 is TGTGCCAGCAGTTACAGGGGGGGGACCTACAATGAGCAGTTCTTC. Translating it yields CASSYRGGTYNEQFF.

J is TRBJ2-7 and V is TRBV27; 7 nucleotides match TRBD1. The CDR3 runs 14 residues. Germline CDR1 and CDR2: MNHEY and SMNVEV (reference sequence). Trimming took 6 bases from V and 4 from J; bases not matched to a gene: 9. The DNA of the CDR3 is TGTGCCAGCAGCCGAGGGGGCGTGAGGTACGAGCAGTACTTC. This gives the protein CASSRGGVRYEQYF.

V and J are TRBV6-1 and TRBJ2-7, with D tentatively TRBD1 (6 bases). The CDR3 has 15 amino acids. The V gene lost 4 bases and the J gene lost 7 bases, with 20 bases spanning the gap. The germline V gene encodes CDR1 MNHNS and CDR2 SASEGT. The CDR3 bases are TGTGCCAGCAGTGTCTCGAGACTCCAGGGGTGGGAGCAGTACTTC. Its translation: CASSVSRLQGWEQYF.

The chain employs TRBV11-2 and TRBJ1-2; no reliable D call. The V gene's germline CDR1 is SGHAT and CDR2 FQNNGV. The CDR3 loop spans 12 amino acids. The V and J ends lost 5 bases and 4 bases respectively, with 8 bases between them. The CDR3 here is CASSLEAYGYTF. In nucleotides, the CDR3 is TGTGCCAGCAGCCTGGAGGCCTATGGCTACACCTTC.

CDR3 in amino acids: CASSQLPGAFQFF. The CDR3 bases are TGCGCCAGCAGCCAACTGCCAGGGGCGTTCCAGTTCTTC. The chain carries TRBV4-1 and TRBJ2-1, with D possibly being TRBD1 (6 bases). The CDR3 is 13 residues long. Looked up from germline, CDR1 is MGHRA and CDR2 is YSYEKL. The V end lost 2 bases, the J end lost 13 bases, and 15 bases lay between the germline ends.

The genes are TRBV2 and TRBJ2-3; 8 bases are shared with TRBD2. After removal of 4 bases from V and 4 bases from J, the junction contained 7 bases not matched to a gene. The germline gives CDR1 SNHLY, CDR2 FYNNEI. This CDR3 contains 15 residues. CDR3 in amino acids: CASSGFGGRSDTQYF. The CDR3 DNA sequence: TGTGCCAGCAGTGGTTTTGGCGGGAGGTCAGATACGCAGTATTTT.

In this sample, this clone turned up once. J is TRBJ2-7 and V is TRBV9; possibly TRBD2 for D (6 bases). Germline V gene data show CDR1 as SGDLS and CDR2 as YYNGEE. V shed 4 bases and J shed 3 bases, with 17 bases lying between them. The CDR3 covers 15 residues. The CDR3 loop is CASSFGGTPIYEQYF. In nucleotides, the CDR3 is TGTGCCAGCAGCTTCGGCGGGACCCCAATCTACGAGCAGTACTTC.

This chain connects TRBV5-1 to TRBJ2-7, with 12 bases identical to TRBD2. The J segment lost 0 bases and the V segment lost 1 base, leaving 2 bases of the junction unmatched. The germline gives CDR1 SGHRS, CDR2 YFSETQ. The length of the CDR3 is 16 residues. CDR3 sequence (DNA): TGCGCCAGCAGCTTGCTGACTAGCGGGAGCTCCTACGAGCAGTACTTC. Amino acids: CASSLLTSGSSYEQYF. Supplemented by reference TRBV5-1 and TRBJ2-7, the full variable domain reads KAGVTQTPRYLIKTRGQQVTLSCSPISGHRSVSWYQQTPGQGLQFLFEYFSETQRNKGNFPGRFSGRQFSNSRSEMNVSTLELGDSALYLCASSLLTSGSSYEQYFGPGTRLTVT.

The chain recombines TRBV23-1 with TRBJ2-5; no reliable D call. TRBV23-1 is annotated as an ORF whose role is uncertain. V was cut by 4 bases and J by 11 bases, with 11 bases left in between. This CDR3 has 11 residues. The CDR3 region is CASSLEIEQYF. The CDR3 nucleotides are TGCGCCAGCAGTCTGGAGATAGAGCAGTACTTC.

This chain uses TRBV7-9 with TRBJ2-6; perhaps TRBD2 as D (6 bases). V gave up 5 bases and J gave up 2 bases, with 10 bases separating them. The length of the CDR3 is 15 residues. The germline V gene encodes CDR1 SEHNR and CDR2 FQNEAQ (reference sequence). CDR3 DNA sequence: TGTGCCAGCAGCACAACGGGAGCTGGGGCCAACGTCCTGACTTTC. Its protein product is CASSTTGAGANVLTF.

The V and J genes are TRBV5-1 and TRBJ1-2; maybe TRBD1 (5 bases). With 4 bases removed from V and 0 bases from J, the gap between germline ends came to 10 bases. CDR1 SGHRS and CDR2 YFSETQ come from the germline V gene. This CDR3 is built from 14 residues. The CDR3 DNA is TGCGCCAGCAGCCCAGGACATTCTAACTATGGCTACACCTTC. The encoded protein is CASSPGHSNYGYTF.

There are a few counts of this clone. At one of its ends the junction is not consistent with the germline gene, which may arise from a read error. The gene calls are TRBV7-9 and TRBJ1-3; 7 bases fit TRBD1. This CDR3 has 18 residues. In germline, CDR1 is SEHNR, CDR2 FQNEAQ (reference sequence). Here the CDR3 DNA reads TGTTCCAGCAGCACGTCCCGGACAGGTCTTTCCTCTGGAAACACCATATATTTT. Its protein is CSSSTSRTGLSSGNTIYF.

The CDR3 nucleotides read TGTGCCAGCAGCGCCCAGAATGAGCAGTTCTTC. It codes for CASSAQNEQFF. The chain is built from TRBV7-2 and TRBJ2-1; D is undetermined. Germline V lookup: CDR1 SGHTA, CDR2 FQGNSA. Trimming stripped 5 bases from V and 7 bases from J, with 6 bases between. This CDR3 has 11 amino acids.

The CDR3: CASSSGLAGGPRKEQYF. The CDR3 bases are TGCGCCAGCAGCTCGGGACTAGCGGGGGGCCCCCGTAAAGAGCAGTACTTC. This chain links TRBV5-1 with TRBJ2-5; 15 bases fit TRBD2. The germline V gene encodes CDR1 SGHRS and CDR2 YFSETQ. The ends lost 3 bases at V and 11 bases at J; junction bases unmatched: 14. This CDR3 contains 17 residues.

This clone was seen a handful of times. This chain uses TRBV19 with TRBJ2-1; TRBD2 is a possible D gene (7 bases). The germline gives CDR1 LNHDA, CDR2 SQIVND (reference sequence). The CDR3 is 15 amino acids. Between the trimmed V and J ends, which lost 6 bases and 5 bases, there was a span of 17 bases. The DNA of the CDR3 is TGTGCCAGTAGGATGGGGGGGCGGGGAGACAATGAGCAGTTCTTC. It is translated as CASRMGGRGDNEQFF.

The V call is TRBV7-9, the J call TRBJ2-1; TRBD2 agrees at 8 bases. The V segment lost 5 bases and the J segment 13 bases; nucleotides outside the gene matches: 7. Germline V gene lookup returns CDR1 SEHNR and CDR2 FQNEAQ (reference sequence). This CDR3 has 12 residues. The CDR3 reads CASSPGGLSQFF. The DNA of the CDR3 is TGTGCCAGCAGCCCGGGGGGGCTTTCCCAGTTCTTC.

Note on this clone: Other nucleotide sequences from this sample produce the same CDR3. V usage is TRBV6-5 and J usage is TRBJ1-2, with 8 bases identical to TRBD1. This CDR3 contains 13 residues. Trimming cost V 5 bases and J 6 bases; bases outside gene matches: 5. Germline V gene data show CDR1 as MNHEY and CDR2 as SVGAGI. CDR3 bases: TGTGCCAGCAGTCCCGACAGGGGAAATGGCTACACCTTC. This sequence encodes CASSPDRGNGYTF.

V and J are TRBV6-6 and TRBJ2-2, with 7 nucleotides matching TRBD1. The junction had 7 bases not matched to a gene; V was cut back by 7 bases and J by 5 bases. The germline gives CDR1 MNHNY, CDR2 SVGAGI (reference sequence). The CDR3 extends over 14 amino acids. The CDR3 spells CASKHDRVTGELFF. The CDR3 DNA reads TGTGCCAGCAAACACGACAGGGTTACCGGGGAGCTGTTTTTT.

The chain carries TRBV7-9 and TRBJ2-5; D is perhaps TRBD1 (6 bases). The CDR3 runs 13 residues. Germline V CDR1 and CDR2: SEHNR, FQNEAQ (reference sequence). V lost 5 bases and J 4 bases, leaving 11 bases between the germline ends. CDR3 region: CASSTGLGETQYF. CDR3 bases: TGTGCCAGCAGCACAGGGCTAGGAGAGACCCAGTACTTC.

CDR3 residues: CASSLSDYGYTF. In nucleotides, the CDR3 is TGTGCCAGCAGCTTATCTGACTATGGCTACACCTTC. The chain recombines TRBV7-9 with TRBJ1-2; D gene uncertain. The germline CDR1 and CDR2 sequences are SEHNR and FQNEAQ (reference sequence). V was cut by 2 bases and J by 3 bases, with 4 bases left in between. The CDR3 spans 12 residues.

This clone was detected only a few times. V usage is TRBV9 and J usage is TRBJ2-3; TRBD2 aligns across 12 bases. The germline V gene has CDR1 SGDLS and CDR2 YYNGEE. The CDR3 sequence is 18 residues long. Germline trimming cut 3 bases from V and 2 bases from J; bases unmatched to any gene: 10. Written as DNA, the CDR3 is TGTGCCAGCAGCGCACACGGGACTAGCGGGTGGTACACAGATACGCAGTATTTT. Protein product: CASSAHGTSGWYTDTQYF.

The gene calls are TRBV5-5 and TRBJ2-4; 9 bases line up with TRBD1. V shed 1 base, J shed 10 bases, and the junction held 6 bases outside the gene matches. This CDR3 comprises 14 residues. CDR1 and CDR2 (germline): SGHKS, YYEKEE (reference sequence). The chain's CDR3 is CASSLPGQGGIQYF. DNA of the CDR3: TGTGCCAGCAGCTTGCCGGGACAGGGTGGAATTCAGTACTTC.

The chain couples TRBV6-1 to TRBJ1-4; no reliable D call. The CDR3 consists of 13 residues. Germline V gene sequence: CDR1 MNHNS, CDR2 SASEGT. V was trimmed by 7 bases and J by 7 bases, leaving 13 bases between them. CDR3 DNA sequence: TGTGCCAGCATTTTAAGTCCCGGTGAAAAACTGTTTTTT. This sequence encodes CASILSPGEKLFF.